The clone carrying this TCR beta chain showed up many times. One entry per CDR3 protein, called by TCRdb with MiXCR from the reads. The table records about 530,000 distinct CDR3 sequences, 26% of them present only once. The record originates from a study of T cell repertoires in cytomegalovirus infection. V trimming: 5 bases; J trimming: 15 bases; junction bases outside the gene matches: 9. This CDR3 contains 12 residues. Germline V gene lookup returns CDR1 SGHTA and CDR2 FQGNSA. Sequencing was performed on PBMCs. This chain uses TRBV7-2 with TRBJ2-1; TRBD2 matches at 8 bases. The sequence derives from a human donor in good health (CMV status not recorded). Some clones in this sample may be carry-over from other donors' samples. The CDR3, as DNA: TGTGCCAGCAGCCATCCGGGACTAGAACGGTTCTTC. It is translated as CASSHPGLERFF.